This T cell receptor beta chain was identified during a study of vaccination effects on CD4 cells after COVID-19. Study-wide results and caveats: Whether induced by infection or by vaccine, clones showed marked clonal contraction late after vaccination. The study got few convalescent patients and did not collect any early post-infection timepoints.

Profiling relied on immunoSEQ multiplex PCR, and the TCRdb table lists in-frame clones only, not all of them. The repertoire holds around 30,000 clones, with roughly two thirds as singletons. Peptide-pool stimulation followed by sequencing identified expanded antigen-specific CD4+ clonotypes in the ViraFEST assay. An approximately nine-day culture period preceded the isolation of CD4+ T cells. Every well got fewer than 2.5 million PBMC, which were grown with about 9.2 IU/ml IL-2 and 9 to 10 ug/ml peptides. Cells had half their medium changed to IL-2 medium on days 3 and 7. This clone was detected only a few times. As yet, its antigen is unknown. This clonotype originated in a human donor who received a COVID-19 vaccine. This material consisted of CD4+ T cells from PBMCs cultured with HCoV-229E spike peptides, taken before COVID-19 vaccination.

The CDR3 sequence is CASSPTMNTEAFF. Here the CDR3 DNA reads TGTGCCAGCTCACCGACTATGAACACTGAAGCTTTCTTT. J is TRBJ1-1 and V is TRBV18; D remains unclear. Trimming cost V 3 bases and J 0 bases, with 5 bases left between them. The CDR3 loop spans 13 amino acids. Germline V gives CDR1 KGHSH, CDR2 LQKENI.